The present TCR beta chain was sequenced within a study of cytomegalovirus exposure and HLA in healthy donors. Study-level background: Early released data comprised about 84 million unique TCRs from HLA-typed donors. Study-level results: Reportedly, fewer N-insertions than the 666-donor mean appeared in an Asian-associated ancestry cluster in a later analysis. A later analysis reported that several of the most significant clusters appeared to be linked to common viral pathogens, among them Epstein-Barr virus. Overall, under 200 TCR beta chains were annotated as cytomegalovirus-associated.

PCR was performed using 60 Vbeta and 13 Jbeta primers. Clones were sequenced by immunoSEQ multiplex PCR, and TCRdb holds only the in-frame ones, with some missing. This sample has tens of thousands of clones, with 65% to 70% found just once. Deletions cut 6 bases from V and 0 bases from J, with 15 bases between. Germline lookup yields CDR1 SQVTM and CDR2 ANQGSEA. The CDR3 contains 15 residues. Points on this clone: The antigen remains unidentified.

The chain uses TRBV29-1 and TRBJ2-1; D perhaps matches TRBD2 (6 bases). The sequence came from a woman aged 25-40 years in good health and CMV-seronegative. Material for sequencing was PBMCs. CDR3: CSVRGGGSSYNEQFF. The CDR3 DNA follows: TGCAGCGTCCGGGGAGGAGGGAGCTCCTACAATGAGCAGTTCTTC.